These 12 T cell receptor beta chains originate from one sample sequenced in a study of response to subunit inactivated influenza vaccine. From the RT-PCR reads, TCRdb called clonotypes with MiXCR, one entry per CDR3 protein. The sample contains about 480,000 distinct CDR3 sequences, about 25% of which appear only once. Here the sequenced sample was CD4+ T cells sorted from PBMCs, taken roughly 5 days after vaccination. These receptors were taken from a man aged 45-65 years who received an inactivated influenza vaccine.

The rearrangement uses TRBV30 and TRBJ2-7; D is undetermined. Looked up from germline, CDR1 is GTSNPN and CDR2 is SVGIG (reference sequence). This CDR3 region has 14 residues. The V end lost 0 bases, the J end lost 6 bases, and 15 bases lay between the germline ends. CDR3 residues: CAWSVQVVSVEQYF. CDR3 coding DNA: TGTGCCTGGAGTGTGCAGGTCGTATCGGTCGAGCAGTACTTC.

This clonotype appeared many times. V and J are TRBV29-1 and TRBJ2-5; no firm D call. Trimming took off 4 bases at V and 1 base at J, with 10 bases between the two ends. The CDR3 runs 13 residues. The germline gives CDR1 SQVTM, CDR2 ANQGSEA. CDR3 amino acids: CSVGVSPQETQYF. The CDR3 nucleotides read TGCAGCGTTGGAGTGTCACCCCAAGAGACCCAGTACTTC.

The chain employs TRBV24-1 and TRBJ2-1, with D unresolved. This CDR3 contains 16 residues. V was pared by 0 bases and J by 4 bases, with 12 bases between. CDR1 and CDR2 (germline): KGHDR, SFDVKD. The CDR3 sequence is CATSDLIGNKYNEQFF. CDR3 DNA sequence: TGTGCCACCAGTGATTTGATTGGAAACAAGTACAATGAGCAGTTCTTC.

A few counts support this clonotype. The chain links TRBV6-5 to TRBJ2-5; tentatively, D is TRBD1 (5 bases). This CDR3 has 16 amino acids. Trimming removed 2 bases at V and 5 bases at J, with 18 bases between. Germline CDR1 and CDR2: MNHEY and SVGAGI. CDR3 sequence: CASSYRGHSVVETQYF. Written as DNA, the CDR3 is TGTGCCAGCAGTTACAGAGGACATTCAGTAGTGGAGACCCAGTACTTC.

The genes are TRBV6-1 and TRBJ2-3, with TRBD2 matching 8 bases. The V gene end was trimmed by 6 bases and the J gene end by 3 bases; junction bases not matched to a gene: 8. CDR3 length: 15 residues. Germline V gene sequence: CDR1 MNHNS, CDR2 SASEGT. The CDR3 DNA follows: TGTGCCAGCAGCCCCACGGGAGGGCCAACAGATACGCAGTATTTT. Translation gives CASSPTGGPTDTQYF.

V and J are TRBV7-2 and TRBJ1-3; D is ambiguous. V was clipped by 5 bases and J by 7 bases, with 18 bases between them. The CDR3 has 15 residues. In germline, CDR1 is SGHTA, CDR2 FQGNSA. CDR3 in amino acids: CASSLDRGTVNTIYF. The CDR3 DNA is TGTGCCAGCAGCCTCGATCGGGGTACGGTTAACACCATATATTTT.

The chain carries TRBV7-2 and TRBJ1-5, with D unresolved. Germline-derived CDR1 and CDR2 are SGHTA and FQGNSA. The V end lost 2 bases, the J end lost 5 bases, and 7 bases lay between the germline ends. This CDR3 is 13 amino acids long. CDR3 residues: CASSLNTDQPQHF. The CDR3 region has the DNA TGTGCCAGCAGCTTAAACACTGATCAGCCCCAGCATTTT.

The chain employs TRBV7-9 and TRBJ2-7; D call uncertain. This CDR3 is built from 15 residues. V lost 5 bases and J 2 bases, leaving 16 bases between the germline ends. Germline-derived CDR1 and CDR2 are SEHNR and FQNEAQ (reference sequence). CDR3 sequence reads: CASSPLETVTYEQYF. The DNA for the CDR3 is TGTGCCAGCAGCCCATTGGAGACGGTAACCTACGAGCAGTACTTC.

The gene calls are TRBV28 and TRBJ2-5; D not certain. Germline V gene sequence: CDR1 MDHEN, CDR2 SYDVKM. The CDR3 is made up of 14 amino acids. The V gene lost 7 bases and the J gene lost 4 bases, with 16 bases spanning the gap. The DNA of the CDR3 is TGTGCCAGCACCTTCCCCGGCAGGCTAGAGACCCAGTACTTC. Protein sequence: CASTFPGRLETQYF.

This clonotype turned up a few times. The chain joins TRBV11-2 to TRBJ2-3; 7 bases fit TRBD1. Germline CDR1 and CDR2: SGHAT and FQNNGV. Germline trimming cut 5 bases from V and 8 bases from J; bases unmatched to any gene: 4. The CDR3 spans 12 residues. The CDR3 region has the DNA TGTGCCAGCAGCCCAGGGGGTCGTACGCAGTATTTT. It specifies CASSPGGRTQYF.

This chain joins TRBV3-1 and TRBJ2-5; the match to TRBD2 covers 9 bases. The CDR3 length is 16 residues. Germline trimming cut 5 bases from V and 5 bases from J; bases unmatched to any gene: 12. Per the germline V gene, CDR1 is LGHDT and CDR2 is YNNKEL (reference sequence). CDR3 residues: CASSTLLAGGRETQYF. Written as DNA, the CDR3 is TGTGCCAGCAGCACGCTACTAGCGGGTGGACGGGAGACCCAGTACTTC.

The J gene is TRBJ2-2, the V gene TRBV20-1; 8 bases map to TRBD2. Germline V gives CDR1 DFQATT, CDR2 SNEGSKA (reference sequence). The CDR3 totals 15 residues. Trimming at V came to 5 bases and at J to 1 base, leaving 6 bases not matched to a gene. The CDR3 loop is CSAPLAGRNTGELFF. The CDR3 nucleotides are TGCAGTGCTCCCCTAGCGGGTCGGAACACCGGGGAGCTGTTTTTT.